This is a list of T cell receptor beta chains from one sample in a study of Siglec-9 on CD8 T cells in melanoma. Some clones are missing from TCRdb's copy, which holds only in-frame ones; the method was immunoSEQ multiplex PCR. The table has almost 30,000 clones, roughly 80% seen once; the top ten hold 5.8%. Sample: Siglec-9- CD8+ T cells sorted from blood. The receptor source for this set is a human donor in good health. Both conserved end residues are part of each CDR3. Each record gives: V gene, J gene, D gene, CDR3 length, clone size, CDR3 DNA, CDR3 protein. D genes are given only for firm matches. Clone size is stated in some rows and not others, as once, few, many or a class when expanded.

TRBV30	TRBJ2-1	TRBD1	15	once	TGTGCCTGGAGGGGGACAGGGAGCTCCTACAATGAGCAGTTCTTC	CAWRGTGSSYNEQFF
TRBV7-6	TRBJ2-2	TRBD2	13	.	TGTGCCAGCAGCTTTAGCGGGAGTGAGGAGCTGTTTTTT	CASSFSGSEELFF
TRBV6-6	TRBJ1-5	.	15	.	TGTGCCAGCAGCTTAACTCAATTTAGCAATCAGCCCCAGCATTTT	CASSLTQFSNQPQHF
TRBV5-5	TRBJ2-7	TRBD2	14	.	TGTGCCAGCAGCTTGCCTAGCGGGGTTGGGGAGCAGTACTTC	CASSLPSGVGEQYF
TRBV27	TRBJ2-4	.	12	.	TGTGCCAGCAGTGGCGCCAAAAACATTCAGTACTTC	CASSGAKNIQYF
TRBV6-5	TRBJ1-1	.	15	.	TGTGCCAGCAGTTACTCGTCAGGGAGGAACACTGAAGCTTTCTTT	CASSYSSGRNTEAFF
TRBV21-1	TRBJ2-4	.	14	.	TGTGCCAGCAGCAAAGCTGGGGACAGGGGGCTACAGTACTTC	CASSKAGDRGLQYF
TRBV4-1	TRBJ2-7	.	13	.	TGCGCCAGCAGCCCACGACGGGGCTACGAGCAGTACTTC	CASSPRRGYEQYF
TRBV6-5	TRBJ1-6	.	13	.	TGTGCCAGCAGTTACTCACGGGATTCACCCCTCCACTTT	CASSYSRDSPLHF
TRBV19	TRBJ1-1	.	15	.	TGTGCCAGTAGTCCCACGGGCAGTCCGAACACTGAAGCTTTCTTT	CASSPTGSPNTEAFF
TRBV27	TRBJ2-3	.	15	once	TGTGCCAGCAGCCATTCCGGGTACCTCAGAGATACGCAGTATTTT	CASSHSGYLRDTQYF
TRBV30	TRBJ2-2	.	11	.	TGTGCCTGGGATATGGGCGGGGAGCTGTTTTTT	CAWDMGGELFF
TRBV7-9	TRBJ2-5	TRBD1	14	medium-sized	TGTGCCAGCAGCAAACAGGGGGAACAAGAGACCCAGTACTTC	CASSKQGEQETQYF
TRBV9	TRBJ2-3	TRBD2	14	.	TGTGCCAGCAGTAGCGGGACCTATCAGGATACGCAGTATTTT	CASSSGTYQDTQYF
TRBV6-6	TRBJ2-1	.	12	.	TGTGCCAGCAGTTATAGTATGTATGAGCAGTTCTTC	CASSYSMYEQFF
TRBV7-8	TRBJ2-5	.	14	.	TGTGCCAGCAGCTTAGTGGCAGGGGAAGAGACCCAGTACTTC	CASSLVAGEETQYF
TRBV11-2	TRBJ2-1	TRBD2	17	.	TGTGCCAGCAGCTTAGGTAGACTAGCGGGAGCCAACAATGAGCAGTTCTTC	CASSLGRLAGANNEQFF
TRBV6-1	TRBJ1-1	.	11	few	TGTGCCAGCAGTGGACGGAAAGAAGCTTTCTTT	CASSGRKEAFF
TRBV5-6	TRBJ1-1	.	16	.	TGTGCCAGCAGCGGGGGGCGAGAACTAATGAACACTGAAGCTTTCTTT	CASSGGRELMNTEAFF
TRBV2	TRBJ2-7	.	14	.	TGTGCCAGCCGAACCCCGGGACTTACCTACGAGCAGTACTTC	CASRTPGLTYEQYF